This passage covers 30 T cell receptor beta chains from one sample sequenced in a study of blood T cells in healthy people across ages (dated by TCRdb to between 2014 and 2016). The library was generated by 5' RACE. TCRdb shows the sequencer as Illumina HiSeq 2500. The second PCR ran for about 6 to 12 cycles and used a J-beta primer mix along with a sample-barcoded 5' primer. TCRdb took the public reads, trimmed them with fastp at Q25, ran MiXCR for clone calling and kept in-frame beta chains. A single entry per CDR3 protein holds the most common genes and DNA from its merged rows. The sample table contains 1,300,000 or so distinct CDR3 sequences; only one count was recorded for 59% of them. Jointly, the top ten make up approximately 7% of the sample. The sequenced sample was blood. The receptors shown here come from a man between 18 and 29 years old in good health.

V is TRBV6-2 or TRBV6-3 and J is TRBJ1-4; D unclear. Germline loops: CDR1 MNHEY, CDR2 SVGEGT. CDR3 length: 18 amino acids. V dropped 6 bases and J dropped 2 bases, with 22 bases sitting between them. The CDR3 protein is CASRTSRRTRTTNEKLFF. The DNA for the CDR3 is TGTGCCAGCAGGACATCCCGCCGGACTCGGACCACTAATGAAAAACTGTTTTTT.

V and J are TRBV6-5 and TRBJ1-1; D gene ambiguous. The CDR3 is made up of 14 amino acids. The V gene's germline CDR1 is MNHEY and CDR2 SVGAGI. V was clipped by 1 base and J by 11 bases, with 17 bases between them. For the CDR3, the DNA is TGTGCCAGCAGTTACTACAACACGCTGGAGGTGGCTTTCTTT. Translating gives CASSYYNTLEVAFF.

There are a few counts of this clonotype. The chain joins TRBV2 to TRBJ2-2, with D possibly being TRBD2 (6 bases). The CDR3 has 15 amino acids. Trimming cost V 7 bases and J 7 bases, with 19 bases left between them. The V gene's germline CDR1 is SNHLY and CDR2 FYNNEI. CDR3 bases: TGTGCCAGCATCCTCACGGGAGCCCCGGGCGGGGAGCTGTTTTTT. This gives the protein CASILTGAPGGELFF. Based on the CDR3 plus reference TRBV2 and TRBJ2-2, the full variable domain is EPEVTQTPSHQVTQMGQEVILRCVPISNHLYFYWYRQILGQKVEFLVSFYNNEISEKSEIFDDQFSVERPDGSNFTLKIRSTKLEDSAMYFCASILTGAPGGELFFGEGSRLTVL.

The CDR3 loop is CASSQTYPTYSATNEKLFF. CDR3 nucleotide sequence: TGTGCCAGCAGCCAAACGTACCCTACCTACAGTGCAACTAATGAAAAACTGTTTTTT. The chain combines TRBV4-2 with TRBJ1-4; D call uncertain. V lost 2 bases and J 0 bases, leaving 19 bases between the germline ends. The germline V gene has CDR1 LGHNA and CDR2 YNFKEQ. The CDR3 covers 19 residues.

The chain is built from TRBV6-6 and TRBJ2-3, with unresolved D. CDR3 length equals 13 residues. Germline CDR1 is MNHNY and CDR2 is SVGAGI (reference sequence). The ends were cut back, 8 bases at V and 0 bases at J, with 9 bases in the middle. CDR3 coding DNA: TGTGCCAGCGGATCATTTAGCACAGATACGCAGTATTTT. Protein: CASGSFSTDTQYF.

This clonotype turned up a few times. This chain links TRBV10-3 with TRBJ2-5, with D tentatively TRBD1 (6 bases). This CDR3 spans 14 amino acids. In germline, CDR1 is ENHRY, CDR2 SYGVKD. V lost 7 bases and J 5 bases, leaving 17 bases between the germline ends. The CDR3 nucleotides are TGTGCCATCACCAGAAACAGGGACGGGGAGACCCAGTACTTC. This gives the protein CAITRNRDGETQYF.

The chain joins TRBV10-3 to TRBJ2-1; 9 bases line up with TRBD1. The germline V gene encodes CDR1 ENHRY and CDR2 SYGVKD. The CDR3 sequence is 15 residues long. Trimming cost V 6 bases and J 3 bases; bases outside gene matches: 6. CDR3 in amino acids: CAISETGGNYNEQFF. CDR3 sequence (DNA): TGTGCCATCAGCGAAACAGGGGGCAACTACAATGAGCAGTTCTTC.

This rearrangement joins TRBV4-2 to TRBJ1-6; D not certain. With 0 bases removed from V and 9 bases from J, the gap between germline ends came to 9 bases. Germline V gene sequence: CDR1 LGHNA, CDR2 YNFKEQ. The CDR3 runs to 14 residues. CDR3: CASSQDPPVSPLHF. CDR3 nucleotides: TGTGCCAGCAGCCAAGATCCGCCCGTTTCACCCCTCCACTTT.

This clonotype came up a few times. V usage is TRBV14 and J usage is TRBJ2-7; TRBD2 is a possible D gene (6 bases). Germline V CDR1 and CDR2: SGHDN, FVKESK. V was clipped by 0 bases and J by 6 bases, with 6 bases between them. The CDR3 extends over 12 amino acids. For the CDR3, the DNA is TGTGCCAGCAGCCAAGAGGGACTCGAGCAGTACTTC. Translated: CASSQEGLEQYF.

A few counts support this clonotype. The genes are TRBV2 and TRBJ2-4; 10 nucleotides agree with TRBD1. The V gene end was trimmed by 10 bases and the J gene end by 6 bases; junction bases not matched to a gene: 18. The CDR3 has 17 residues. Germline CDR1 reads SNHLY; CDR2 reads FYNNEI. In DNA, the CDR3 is TGTGCCACCGTGGGGGGGACAGGGGCTTTTACTAGAAACATTCAGTACTTC. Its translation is CATVGGTGAFTRNIQYF. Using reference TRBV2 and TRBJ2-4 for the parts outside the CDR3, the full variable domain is EPEVTQTPSHQVTQMGQEVILRCVPISNHLYFYWYRQILGQKVEFLVSFYNNEISEKSEIFDDQFSVERPDGSNFTLKIRSTKLEDSAMYFCATVGGTGAFTRNIQYFGAGTRLSVL.

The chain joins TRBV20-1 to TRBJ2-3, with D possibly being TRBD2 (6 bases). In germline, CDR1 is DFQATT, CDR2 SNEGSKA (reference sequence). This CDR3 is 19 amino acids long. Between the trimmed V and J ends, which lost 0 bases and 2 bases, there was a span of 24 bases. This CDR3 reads CSARDDLSGNVPDTDTQYF. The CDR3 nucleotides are TGCAGTGCTAGAGACGACCTTAGCGGAAACGTACCCGACACAGATACGCAGTATTTT.

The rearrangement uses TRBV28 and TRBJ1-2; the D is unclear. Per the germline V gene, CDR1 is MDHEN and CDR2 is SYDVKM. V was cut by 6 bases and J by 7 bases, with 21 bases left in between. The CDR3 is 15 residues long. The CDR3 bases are TGTGCCAGCAGCCGCACTTGTTTAGAACCGGCTGGCTACACCTTC. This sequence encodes CASSRTCLEPAGYTF.

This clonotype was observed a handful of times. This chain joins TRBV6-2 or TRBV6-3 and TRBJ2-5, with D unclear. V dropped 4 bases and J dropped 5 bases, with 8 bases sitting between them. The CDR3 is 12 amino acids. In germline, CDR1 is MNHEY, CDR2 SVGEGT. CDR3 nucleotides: TGTGCCAGCAGTTTCGACGGGGAGACCCAGTACTTC. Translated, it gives CASSFDGETQYF.

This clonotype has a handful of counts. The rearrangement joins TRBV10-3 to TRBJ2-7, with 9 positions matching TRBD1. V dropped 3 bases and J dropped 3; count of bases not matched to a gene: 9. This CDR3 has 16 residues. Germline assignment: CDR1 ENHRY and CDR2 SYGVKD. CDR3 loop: CAISDAGTGSIYEQYF. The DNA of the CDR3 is TGTGCCATCAGTGACGCCGGGACAGGGAGTATCTACGAGCAGTACTTC.

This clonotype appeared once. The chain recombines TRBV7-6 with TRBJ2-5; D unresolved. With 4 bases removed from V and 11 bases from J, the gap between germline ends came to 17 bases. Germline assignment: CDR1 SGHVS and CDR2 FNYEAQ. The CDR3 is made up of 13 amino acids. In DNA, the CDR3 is TGTGCCAGCAGCTCCACCCTCGGGCCTGAGCAGTACTTC. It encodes CASSSTLGPEQYF.

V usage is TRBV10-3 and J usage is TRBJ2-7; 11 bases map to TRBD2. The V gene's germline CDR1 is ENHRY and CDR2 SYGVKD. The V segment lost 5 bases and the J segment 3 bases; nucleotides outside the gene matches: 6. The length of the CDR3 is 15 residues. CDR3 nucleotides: TGTGCCATCAGTCCCTACGGGACTAGCGGCTACGAGCAGTACTTC. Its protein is CAISPYGTSGYEQYF.

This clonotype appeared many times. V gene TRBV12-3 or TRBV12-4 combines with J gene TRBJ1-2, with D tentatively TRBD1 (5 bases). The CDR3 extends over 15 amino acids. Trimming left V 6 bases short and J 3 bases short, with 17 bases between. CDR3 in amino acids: CASSPGDPRHYGYTF. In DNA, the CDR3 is TGTGCCAGCAGCCCCGGGGACCCCAGGCACTATGGCTACACCTTC.

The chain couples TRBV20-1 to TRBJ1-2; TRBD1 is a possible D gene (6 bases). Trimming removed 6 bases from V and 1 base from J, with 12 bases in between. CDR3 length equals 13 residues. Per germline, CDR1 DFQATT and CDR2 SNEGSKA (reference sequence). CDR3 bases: TGCAGTGCGATTCCGGACAGTAACTATGGCTACACCTTC. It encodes CSAIPDSNYGYTF.

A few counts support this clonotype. The CDR3 nucleotides read TGCGCCAGCAGCAAACTAGCGGCCTCGAGCACAGATACGCAGTATTTT. Protein sequence: CASSKLAASSTDTQYF. This chain connects TRBV4-1 to TRBJ2-3, with 8 bases aligning to TRBD2. The trim removed 5 bases at V and 0 bases at J, leaving 7 bases unmatched. This CDR3 has 16 residues. CDR1 is MGHRA, CDR2 YSYEKL, per germline.

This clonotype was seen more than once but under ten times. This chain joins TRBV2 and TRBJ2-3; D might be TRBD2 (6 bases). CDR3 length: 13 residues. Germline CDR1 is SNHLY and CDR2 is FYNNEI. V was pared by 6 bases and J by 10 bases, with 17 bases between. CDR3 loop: CASRAGTHVSQYF. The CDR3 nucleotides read TGTGCCAGCAGGGCCGGGACTCACGTGTCGCAGTATTTT. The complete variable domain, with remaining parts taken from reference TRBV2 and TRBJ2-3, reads EPEVTQTPSHQVTQMGQEVILRCVPISNHLYFYWYRQILGQKVEFLVSFYNNEISEKSEIFDDQFSVERPDGSNFTLKIRSTKLEDSAMYFCASRAGTHVSQYFGPGTRLTVL.

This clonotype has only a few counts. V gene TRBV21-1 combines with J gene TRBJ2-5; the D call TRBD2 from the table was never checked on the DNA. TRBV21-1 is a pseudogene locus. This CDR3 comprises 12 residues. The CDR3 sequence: CASSKADRWQYF. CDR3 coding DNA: TGTGCCAGCAGCAAAGCGGACCGCTGGCAGTACTTC.

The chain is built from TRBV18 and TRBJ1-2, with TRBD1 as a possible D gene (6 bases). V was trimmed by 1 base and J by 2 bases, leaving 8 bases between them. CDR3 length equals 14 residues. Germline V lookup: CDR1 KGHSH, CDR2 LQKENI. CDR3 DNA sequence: TGTGCCAGCTCACCACAGGGGGAAAACTATGGCTACACCTTC. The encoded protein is CASSPQGENYGYTF.

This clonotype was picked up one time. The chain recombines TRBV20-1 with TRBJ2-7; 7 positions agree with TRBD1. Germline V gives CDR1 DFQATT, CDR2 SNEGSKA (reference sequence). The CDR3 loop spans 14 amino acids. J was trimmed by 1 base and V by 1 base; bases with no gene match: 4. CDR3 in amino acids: CSARGDRESYEQYF. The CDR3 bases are TGCAGTGCTAGAGGTGACAGGGAGTCCTACGAGCAGTACTTC.

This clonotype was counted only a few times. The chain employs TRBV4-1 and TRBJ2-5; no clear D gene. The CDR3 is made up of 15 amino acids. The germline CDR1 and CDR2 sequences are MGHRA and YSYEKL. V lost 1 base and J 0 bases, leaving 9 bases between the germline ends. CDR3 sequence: CASSQADANQETQYF. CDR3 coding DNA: TGCGCCAGCAGCCAAGCGGACGCCAACCAAGAGACCCAGTACTTC.

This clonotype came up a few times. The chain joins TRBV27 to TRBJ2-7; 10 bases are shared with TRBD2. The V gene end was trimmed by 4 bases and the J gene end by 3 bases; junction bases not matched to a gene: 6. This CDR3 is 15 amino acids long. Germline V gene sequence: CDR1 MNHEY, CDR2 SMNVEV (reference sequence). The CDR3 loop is CASSSGLAIYYEQYF. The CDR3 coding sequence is TGTGCCAGCAGTTCGGGACTAGCGATCTACTACGAGCAGTACTTC.

CDR3 DNA sequence: TGTGCCAGCAGCTTAGATGGGACCTACACAGATACGCAGTATTTT. It specifies CASSLDGTYTDTQYF. This rearrangement joins TRBV11-2 to TRBJ2-3, with D perhaps matching TRBD1 or TRBD2 (5 bases each). V shed 0 bases and J shed 2 bases, with 9 bases lying between them. The CDR3 has 15 residues. From germline, CDR1 is SGHAT and CDR2 FQNNGV.

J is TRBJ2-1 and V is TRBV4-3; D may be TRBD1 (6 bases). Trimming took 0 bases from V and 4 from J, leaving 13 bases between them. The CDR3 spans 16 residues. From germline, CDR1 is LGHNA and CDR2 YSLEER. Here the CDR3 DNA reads TGCGCCAGCAGCCAAGAAGGGGGATACCCTTACAATGAGCAGTTCTTC. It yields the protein CASSQEGGYPYNEQFF.

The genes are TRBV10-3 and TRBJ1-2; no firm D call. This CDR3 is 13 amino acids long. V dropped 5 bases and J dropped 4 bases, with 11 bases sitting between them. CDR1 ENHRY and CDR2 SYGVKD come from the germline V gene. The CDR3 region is CAISLGSIYGYTF. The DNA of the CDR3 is TGTGCCATCAGTCTAGGGTCTATCTATGGCTACACCTTC.

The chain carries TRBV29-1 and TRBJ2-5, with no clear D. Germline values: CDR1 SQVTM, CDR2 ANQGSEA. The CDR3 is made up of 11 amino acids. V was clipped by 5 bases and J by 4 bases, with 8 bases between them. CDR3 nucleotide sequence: TGCAGCGTTAATAGCCCAGAGACCCAGTACTTC. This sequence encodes CSVNSPETQYF.

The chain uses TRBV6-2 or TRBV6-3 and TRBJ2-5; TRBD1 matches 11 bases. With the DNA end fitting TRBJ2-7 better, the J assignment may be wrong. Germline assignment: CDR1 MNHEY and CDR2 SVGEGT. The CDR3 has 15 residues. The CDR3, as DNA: TGTGCCAGCAGAGTCCGGGGACAGGGGGTCTACGAGCAGTACTTC. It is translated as CASRVRGQGVYEQYF.